The 6 T cell receptor beta chains in this list originate from one sample, sequenced in a study of T cell changes during pregnancy in multiple sclerosis. Repertoires were generated with immunoSEQ multiplex PCR, while TCRdb's copy carries only in-frame clones and drops some. The data contain 35,000 to 55,000 clones, just over 90% of them singletons. Here the sequenced sample was CD8+ T cells from peripheral blood mononuclear cells, taken after pregnancy. The origin of the receptors is a female donor with multiple sclerosis, enrolled in a pregnancy study.

The chain joins TRBV5-4 to TRBJ2-3, with D possibly matching TRBD2 (7 bases). Trimming took 4 bases from V and 4 from J, leaving 10 bases between them. The CDR3 has 13 amino acids. Per the germline V gene, CDR1 is SGHNT and CDR2 is YYREEE (reference sequence). CDR3 bases: TGTGCCAGCAGCCTAGGGGGGGCAGATACGCAGTATTTT. Translated, it gives CASSLGGADTQYF.

The chain joins TRBV27 to TRBJ1-1; D is unclear. Trimming stripped 5 bases from V and 6 bases from J, with 10 bases between. Per germline, CDR1 MNHEY and CDR2 SMNVEV (reference sequence). The CDR3 totals 12 residues. The DNA for the CDR3 is TGTGCCAGCAGTCCCCGTGGGCCTGAAGCTTTCTTT. Its protein product is CASSPRGPEAFF.

In its sample, this clone was seen once. This chain uses TRBV28 with TRBJ1-1; a weak D match, TRBD1 (5 bases). The CDR3 loop spans 14 amino acids. V lost 2 bases to trimming and J lost 0 bases, with 7 bases between them. Germline loops: CDR1 MDHEN, CDR2 SYDVKM. DNA of the CDR3: TGTGCCAGCAGTTTAACAGGTCTGAACACTGAAGCTTTCTTT. This sequence encodes CASSLTGLNTEAFF. Using reference TRBV28 and TRBJ1-1 for the parts outside the CDR3, the full variable domain is DVKVTQSSRYLVKRTGEKVFLECVQDMDHENMFWYRQDPGLGLRLIYFSYDVKMKEKGDIPEGYSVSREKKERFSLILESASTNQTSMYLCASSLTGLNTEAFFGQGTRLTVV.

The chain carries TRBV29-1 and TRBJ1-1, with 10 positions matching TRBD1. This CDR3 has 13 residues. The trim removed 5 bases at V and 5 bases at J, leaving 5 bases unmatched. Germline V gives CDR1 SQVTM, CDR2 ANQGSEA. Here the CDR3 reads CSVFRTGGTEAFF. CDR3 nucleotides: TGCAGCGTTTTTCGGACAGGGGGGACTGAAGCTTTCTTT.

The V gene is TRBV5-1, the J gene TRBJ1-1; 7 positions match TRBD1. V trimming: 2 bases; J trimming: 0 bases; junction bases outside the gene matches: 10. Germline V gene sequence: CDR1 SGHRS, CDR2 YFSETQ. The length of the CDR3 is 17 residues. CDR3 in amino acids: CASSLGALTGVNTEAFF. CDR3 nucleotide sequence: TGCGCCAGCAGCTTAGGCGCTCTAACAGGGGTGAACACTGAAGCTTTCTTT.

The chain couples TRBV4-2 to TRBJ2-6; 7 nucleotides agree with TRBD2. V was pared by 0 bases and J by 2 bases, with 1 base of the junction left unmatched. The germline V gene has CDR1 LGHNA and CDR2 YNFKEQ. The CDR3 spans 16 residues. This CDR3 is CASSQEGGAGANVLTF. Here the CDR3 DNA reads TGTGCCAGCAGCCAAGAGGGGGGGGCTGGGGCCAACGTCCTGACTTTC.